The clone carrying this TCR beta chain was recorded at least ten times. Its antigen is undetermined. Trimming stripped 1 base from V and 5 bases from J, with 11 bases between. Germline V gene sequence: CDR1 MDHEN, CDR2 SYDVKM. This CDR3 has 15 amino acids. Preparation of the TCRbeta library involved a method that used unique molecular identifiers. From the PCR reads, TCRdb called clonotypes with MiXCR, one entry per CDR3 protein. Altogether 280,000 or so distinct CDR3 sequences are present, 11% being singletons, with the ten largest covering about 20%. The data belong to a study of T-cell reconstitution after alpha-beta-depleted transplantation in children. Study observations and caveats: Expanded clones from the graft, numbering several hundred, reportedly supplied alpha-beta T cells about two months after transplant. High day-60 TCRbeta diversity in some patients came from surviving recipient T cells and thymic progenitors. Counts and diversity of T cells one year after transplant came mostly from newly produced T cells.

This receptor was taken from a male patient between 2 and 15 years old who had a stem cell transplant for chronic granulomatous disease, so the T cells may come from the graft donor. The chain couples TRBV28 to TRBJ1-4, with D maybe TRBD1 (5 bases). The sample consisted of peripheral blood, taken 180 days after TCRalphabeta/CD19-depleted stem cell transplant. The CDR3 region has the DNA TGTGCCAGCAGTTTATTTGGGACGGGGAATGAAAAACTGTTTTTT. This sequence encodes CASSLFGTGNEKLFF.